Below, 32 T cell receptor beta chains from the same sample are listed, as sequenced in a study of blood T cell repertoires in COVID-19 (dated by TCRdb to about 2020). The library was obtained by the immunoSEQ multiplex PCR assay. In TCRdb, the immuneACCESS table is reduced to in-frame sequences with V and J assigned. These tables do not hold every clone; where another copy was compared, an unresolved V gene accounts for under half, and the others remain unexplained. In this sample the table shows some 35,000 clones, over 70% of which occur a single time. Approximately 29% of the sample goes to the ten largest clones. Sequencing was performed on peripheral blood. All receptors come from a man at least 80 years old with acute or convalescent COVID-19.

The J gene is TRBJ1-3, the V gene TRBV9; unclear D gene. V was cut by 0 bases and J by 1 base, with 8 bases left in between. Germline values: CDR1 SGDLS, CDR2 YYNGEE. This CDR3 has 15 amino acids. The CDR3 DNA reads TGTGCCAGCAGCGTAGATCCGGGTTCTGGAAACACCATATATTTT. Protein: CASSVDPGSGNTIYF.

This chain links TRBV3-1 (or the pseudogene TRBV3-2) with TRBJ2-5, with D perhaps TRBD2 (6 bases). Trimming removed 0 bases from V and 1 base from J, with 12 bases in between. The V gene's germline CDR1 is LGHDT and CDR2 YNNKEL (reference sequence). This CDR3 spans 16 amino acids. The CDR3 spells CASSQEKGLPQETQYF. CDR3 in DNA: TGTGCCAGCAGCCAAGAAAAAGGACTACCCCAAGAGACCCAGTACTTC.

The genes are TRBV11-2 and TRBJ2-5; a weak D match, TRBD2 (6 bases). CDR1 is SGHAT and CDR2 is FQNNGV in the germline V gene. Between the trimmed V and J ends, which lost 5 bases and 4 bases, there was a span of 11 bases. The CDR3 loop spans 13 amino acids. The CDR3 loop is CASSPLRGETQYF. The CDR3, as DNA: TGTGCCAGCAGCCCTCTGCGGGGAGAGACCCAGTACTTC.

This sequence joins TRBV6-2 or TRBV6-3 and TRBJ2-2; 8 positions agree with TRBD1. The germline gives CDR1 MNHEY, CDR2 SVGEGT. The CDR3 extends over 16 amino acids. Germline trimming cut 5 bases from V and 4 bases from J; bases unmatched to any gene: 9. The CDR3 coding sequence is TGTGCCAGCAGTCGGGACAGGTCGGGGGTCACCGGGGAGCTGTTTTTT. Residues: CASSRDRSGVTGELFF.

CDR3 DNA: TGTGCCAGCAGCCAGGGACTAGCGGGGGTGGAGACCCAGTACTTC. It yields the protein CASSQGLAGVETQYF. This chain connects TRBV5-4 to TRBJ2-5; 14 nucleotides agree with TRBD2. The germline V gene encodes CDR1 SGHNT and CDR2 YYREEE (reference sequence). This CDR3 spans 15 amino acids. V trimming: 4 bases; J trimming: 5 bases; junction bases outside the gene matches: 4.

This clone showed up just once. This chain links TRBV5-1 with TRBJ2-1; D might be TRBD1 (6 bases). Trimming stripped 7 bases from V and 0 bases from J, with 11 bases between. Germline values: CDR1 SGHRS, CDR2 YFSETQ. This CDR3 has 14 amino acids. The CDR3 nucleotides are TGCGCCAGCGCACCAGGGGACTCCTACAATGAGCAGTTCTTC. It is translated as CASAPGDSYNEQFF.

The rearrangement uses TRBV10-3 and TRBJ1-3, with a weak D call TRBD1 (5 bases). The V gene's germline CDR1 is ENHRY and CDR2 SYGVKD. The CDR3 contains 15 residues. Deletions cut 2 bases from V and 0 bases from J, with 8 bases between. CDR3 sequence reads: CAISEDRTSGNTIYF. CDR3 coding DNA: TGTGCCATCAGTGAGGACAGAACCTCTGGAAACACCATATATTTT.

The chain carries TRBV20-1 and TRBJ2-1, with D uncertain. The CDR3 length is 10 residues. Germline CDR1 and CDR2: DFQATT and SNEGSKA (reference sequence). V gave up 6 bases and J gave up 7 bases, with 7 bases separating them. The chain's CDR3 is CSAYGNEQFF. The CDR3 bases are TGCAGTGCCTACGGGAATGAGCAGTTCTTC.

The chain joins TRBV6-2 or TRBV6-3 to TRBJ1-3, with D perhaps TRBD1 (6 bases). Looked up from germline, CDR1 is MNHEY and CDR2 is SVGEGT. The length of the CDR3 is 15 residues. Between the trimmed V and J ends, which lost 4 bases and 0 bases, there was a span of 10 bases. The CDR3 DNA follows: TGTGCCAGCAGTTCAGGGGAACTCTCTGGAAACACCATATATTTT. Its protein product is CASSSGELSGNTIYF.

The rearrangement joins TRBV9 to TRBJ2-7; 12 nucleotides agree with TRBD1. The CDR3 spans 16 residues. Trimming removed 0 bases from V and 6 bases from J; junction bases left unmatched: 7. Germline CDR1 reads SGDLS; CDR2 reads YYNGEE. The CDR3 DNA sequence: TGTGCCAGCAGCGTAGCGGGACAGGGGGCAATGCGCGAGCAGTACTTC. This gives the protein CASSVAGQGAMREQYF.

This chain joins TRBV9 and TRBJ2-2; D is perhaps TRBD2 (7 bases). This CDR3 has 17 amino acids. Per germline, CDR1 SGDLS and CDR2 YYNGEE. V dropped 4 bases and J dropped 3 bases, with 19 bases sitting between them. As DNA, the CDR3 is TGTGCCAGCAGCTCAGGGGACTTCCGGGGGGACACCGGGGAGCTGTTTTTT. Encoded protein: CASSSGDFRGDTGELFF.

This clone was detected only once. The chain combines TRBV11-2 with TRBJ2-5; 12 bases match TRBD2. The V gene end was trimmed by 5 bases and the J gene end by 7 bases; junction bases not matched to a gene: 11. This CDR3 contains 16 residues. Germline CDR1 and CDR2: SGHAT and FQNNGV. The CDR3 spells CASSTSSGRAEMTQYF. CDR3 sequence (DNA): TGTGCCAGCAGCACTTCTAGCGGGAGGGCCGAGATGACCCAGTACTTC.

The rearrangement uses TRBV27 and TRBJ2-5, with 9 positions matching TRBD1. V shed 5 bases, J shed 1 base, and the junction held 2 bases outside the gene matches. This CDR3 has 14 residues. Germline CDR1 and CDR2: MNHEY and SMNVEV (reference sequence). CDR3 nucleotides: TGTGCCAGCAGTCCACAGGGGGCCCAAGAGACCCAGTACTTC. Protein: CASSPQGAQETQYF.

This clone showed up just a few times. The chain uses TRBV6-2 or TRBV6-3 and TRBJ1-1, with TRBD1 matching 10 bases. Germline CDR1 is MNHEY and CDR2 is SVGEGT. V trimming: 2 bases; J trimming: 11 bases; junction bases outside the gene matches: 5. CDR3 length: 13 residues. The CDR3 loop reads CASSYDRGHMAFF. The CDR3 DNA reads TGTGCCAGCAGTTACGACAGGGGGCATATGGCTTTCTTT.

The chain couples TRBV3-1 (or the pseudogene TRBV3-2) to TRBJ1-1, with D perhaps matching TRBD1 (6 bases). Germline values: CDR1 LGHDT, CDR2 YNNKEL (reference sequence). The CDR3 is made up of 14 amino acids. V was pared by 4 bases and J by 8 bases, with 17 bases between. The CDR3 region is CASSPRGQGKEAFF. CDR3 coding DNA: TGTGCCAGCAGCCCCAGGGGCCAGGGGAAAGAAGCTTTCTTT.

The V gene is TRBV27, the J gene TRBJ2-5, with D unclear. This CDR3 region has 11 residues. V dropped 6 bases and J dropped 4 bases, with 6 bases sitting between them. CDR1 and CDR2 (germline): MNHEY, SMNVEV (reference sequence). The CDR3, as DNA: TGTGCCAGCAGGAGATTAGAGACCCAGTACTTC. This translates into CASRRLETQYF.

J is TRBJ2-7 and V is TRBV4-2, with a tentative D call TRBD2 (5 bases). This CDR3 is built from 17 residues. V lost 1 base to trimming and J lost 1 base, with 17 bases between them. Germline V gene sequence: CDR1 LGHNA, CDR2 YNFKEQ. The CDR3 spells CASSQGSGRGLSYEQYF. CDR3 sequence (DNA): TGTGCCAGCAGCCAAGGGAGCGGACGGGGATTGTCCTACGAGCAGTACTTC.

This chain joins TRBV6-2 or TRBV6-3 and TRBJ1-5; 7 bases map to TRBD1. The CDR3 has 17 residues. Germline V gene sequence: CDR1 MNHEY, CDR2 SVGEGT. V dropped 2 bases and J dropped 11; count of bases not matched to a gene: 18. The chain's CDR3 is CASSYPRTGARPAAQHF. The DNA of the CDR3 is TGTGCCAGCAGTTACCCCAGGACAGGCGCCCGCCCAGCAGCCCAGCATTTT.

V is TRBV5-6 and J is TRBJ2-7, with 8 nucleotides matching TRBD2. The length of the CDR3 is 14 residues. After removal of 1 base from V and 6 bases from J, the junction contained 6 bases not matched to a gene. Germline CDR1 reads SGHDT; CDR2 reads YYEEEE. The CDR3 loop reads CASSLSGRVSEQYF. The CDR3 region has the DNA TGTGCCAGCAGCTTGAGCGGGAGAGTATCCGAGCAGTACTTC.

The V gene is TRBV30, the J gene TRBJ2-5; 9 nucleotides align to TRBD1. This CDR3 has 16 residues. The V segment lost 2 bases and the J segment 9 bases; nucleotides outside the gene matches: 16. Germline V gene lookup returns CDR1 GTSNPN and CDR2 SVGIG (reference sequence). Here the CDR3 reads CAWSTTSGTGWRAQYF. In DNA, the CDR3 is TGTGCCTGGAGTACGACCTCCGGGACAGGGTGGAGAGCCCAGTACTTC.

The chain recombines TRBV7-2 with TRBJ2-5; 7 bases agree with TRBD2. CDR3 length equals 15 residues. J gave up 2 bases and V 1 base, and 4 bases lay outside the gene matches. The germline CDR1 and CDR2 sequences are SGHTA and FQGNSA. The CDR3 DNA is TGTGCCAGCAGCTTAGGGGCTAGCGGACAAGAGACCCAGTACTTC. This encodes CASSLGASGQETQYF.

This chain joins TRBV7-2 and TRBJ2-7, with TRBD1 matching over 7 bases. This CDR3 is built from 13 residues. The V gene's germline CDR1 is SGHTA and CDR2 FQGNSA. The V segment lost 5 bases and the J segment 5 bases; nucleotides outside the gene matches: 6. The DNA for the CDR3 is TGTGCCAGCAGCCAGGGGCAGGGGGACGAGCAGTACTTC. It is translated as CASSQGQGDEQYF.

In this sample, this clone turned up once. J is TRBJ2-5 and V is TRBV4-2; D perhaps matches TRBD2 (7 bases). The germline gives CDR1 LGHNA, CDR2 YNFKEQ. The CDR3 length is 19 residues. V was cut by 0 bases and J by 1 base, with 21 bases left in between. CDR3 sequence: CASSQDPIGGGGLQETQYF. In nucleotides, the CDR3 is TGTGCCAGCAGCCAAGACCCGATAGGTGGCGGGGGCCTCCAAGAGACCCAGTACTTC.

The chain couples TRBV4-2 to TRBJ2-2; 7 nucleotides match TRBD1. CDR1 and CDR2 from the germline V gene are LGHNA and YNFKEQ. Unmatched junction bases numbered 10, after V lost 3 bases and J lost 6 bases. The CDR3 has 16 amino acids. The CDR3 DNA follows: TGTGCCAGCAGCCACAAGACAGGGCAAGTCCCCGGGGAGCTGTTTTTT. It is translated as CASSHKTGQVPGELFF.

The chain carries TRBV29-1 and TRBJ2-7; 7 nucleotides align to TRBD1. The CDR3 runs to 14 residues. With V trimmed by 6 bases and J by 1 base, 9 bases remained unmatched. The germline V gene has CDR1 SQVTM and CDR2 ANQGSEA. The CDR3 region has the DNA TGCAGCGTAGCCACCGGGACAGTATCCTACGAGCAGTACTTC. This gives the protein CSVATGTVSYEQYF.

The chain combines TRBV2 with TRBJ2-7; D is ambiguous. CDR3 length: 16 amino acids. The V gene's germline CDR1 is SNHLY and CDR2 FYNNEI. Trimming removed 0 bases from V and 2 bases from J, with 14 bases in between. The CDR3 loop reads CASSEATAGRPYEQYF. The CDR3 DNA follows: TGTGCCAGCAGTGAAGCTACCGCAGGCAGGCCCTACGAGCAGTACTTC. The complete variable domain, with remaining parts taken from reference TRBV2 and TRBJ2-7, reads EPEVTQTPSHQVTQMGQEVILRCVPISNHLYFYWYRQILGQKVEFLVSFYNNEISEKSEIFDDQFSVERPDGSNFTLKIRSTKLEDSAMYFCASSEATAGRPYEQYFGPGTRLTVT.

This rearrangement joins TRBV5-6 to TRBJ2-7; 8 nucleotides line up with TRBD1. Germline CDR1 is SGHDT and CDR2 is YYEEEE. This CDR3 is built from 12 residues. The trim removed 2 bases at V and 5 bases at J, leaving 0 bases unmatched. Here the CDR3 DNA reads TGTGCCAGCAGCTTACAGGGGGACGAGCAGTACTTC. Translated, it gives CASSLQGDEQYF.

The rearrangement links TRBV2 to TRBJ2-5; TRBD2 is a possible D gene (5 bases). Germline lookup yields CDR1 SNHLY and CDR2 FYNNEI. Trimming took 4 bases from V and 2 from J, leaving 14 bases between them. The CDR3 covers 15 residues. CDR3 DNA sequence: TGTGCCAGCAGTGCAGTCGGTAGCGTTCAAGAGACCCAGTACTTC. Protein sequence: CASSAVGSVQETQYF.

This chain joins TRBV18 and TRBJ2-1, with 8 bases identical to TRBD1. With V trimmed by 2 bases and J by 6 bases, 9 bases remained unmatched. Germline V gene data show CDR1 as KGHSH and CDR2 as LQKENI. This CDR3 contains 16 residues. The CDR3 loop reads CASSPLGQGASNEQFF. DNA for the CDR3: TGTGCCAGCTCACCATTGGGGCAGGGGGCAAGCAATGAGCAGTTCTTC.

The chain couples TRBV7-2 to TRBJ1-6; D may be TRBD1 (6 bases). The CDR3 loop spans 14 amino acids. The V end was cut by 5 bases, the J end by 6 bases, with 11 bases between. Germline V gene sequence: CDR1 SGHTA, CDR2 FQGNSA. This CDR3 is CASSLTGSNSPLHF. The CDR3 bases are TGTGCCAGCAGCCTCACAGGGTCTAATTCACCCCTCCACTTT.

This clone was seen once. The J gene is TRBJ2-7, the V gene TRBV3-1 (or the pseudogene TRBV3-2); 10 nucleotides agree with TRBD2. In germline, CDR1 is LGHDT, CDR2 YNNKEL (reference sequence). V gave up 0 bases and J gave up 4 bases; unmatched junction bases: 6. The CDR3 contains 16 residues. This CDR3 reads CASSQDKLAGRYEQYF. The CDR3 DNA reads TGTGCCAGCAGCCAAGATAAACTAGCGGGAAGGTACGAGCAGTACTTC.

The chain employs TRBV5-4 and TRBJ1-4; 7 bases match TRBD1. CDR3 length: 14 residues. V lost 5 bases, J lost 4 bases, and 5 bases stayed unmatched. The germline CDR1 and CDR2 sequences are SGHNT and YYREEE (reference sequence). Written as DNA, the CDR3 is TGTGCCAGCAGTCCGGACAGGCGTAATGAAAAACTGTTTTTT. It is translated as CASSPDRRNEKLFF.